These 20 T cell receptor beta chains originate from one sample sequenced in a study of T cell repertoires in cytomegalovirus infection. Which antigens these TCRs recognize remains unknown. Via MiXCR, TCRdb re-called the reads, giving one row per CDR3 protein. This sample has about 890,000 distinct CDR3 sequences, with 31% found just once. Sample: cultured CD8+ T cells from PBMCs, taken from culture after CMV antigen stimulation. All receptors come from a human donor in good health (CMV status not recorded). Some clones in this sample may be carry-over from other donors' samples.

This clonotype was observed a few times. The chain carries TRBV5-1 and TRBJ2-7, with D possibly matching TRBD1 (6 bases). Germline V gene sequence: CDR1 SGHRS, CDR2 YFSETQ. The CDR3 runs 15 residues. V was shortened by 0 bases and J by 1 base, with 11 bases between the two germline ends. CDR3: CASSLVQGPSYEQYF. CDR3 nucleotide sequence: TGCGCCAGCAGCTTGGTACAGGGACCTTCCTACGAGCAGTACTTC. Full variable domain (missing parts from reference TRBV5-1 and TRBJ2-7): KAGVTQTPRYLIKTRGQQVTLSCSPISGHRSVSWYQQTPGQGLQFLFEYFSETQRNKGNFPGRFSGRQFSNSRSEMNVSTLELGDSALYLCASSLVQGPSYEQYFGPGTRLTVT.

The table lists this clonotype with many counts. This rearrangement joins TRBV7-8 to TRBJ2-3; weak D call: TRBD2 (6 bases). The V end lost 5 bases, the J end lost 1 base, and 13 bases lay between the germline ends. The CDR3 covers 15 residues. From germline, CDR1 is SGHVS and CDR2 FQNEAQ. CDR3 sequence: CASSPRRGRTDTQYF. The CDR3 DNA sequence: TGTGCCAGCAGCCCTCGGCGGGGCCGCACAGATACGCAGTATTTT.

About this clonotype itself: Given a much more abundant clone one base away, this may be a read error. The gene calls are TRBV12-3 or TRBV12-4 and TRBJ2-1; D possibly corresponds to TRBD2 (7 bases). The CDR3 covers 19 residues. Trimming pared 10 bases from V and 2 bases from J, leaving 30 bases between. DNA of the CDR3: TGTGCCAACAAACCTTCTGTATACGGGGGGCCTGCCACCTACAATGAGCAGTTCTTC. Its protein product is CANKPSVYGGPATYNEQFF.

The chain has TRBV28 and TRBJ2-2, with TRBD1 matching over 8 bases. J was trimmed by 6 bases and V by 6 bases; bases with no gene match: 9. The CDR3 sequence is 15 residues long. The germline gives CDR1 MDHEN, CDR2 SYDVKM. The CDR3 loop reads CASSETGVRAGELFF. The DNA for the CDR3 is TGTGCCAGCAGCGAGACAGGGGTTAGGGCCGGGGAGCTGTTTTTT.

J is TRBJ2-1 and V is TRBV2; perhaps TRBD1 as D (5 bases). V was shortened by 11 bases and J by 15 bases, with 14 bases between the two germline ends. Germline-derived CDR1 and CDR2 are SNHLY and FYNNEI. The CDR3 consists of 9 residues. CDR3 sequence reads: CADGQGWFF. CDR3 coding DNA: TGTGCCGACGGTCAGGGTTGGTTCTTC.

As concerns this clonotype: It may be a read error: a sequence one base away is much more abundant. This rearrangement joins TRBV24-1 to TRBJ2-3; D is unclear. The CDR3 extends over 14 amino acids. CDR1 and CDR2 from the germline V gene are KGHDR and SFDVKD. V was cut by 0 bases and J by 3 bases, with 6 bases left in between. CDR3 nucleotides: TGTGCCACCAGTGATTTGAAAGGGACAGATACGCAGTATTTT. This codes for CATSDLKGTDTQYF.

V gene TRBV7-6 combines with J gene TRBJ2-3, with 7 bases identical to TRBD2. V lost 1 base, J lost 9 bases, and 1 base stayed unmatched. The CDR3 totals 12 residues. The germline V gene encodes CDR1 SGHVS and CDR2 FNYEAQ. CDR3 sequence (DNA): TGTGCCAGCAGCTTAGACGGGGGGACGCAGTATTTT. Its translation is CASSLDGGTQYF.

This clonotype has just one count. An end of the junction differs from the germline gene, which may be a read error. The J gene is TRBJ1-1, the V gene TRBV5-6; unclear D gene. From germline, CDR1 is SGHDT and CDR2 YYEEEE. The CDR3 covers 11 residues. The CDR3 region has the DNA TGTGCCAGCAACTTAAACAGTGAAGCTTTCTTT. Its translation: CASNLNSEAFF.

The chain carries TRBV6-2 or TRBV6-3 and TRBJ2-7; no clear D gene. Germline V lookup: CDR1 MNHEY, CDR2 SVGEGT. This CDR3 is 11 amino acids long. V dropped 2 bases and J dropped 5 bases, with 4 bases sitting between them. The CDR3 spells CASSYGDEQYV. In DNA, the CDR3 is TGTGCCAGCAGTTACGGGGACGAGCAGTACGTC.

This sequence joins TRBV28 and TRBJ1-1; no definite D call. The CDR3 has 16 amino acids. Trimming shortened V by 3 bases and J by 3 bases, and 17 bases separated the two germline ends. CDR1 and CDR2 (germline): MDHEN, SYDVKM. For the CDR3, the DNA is TGTGCCAGCAGTTTGGATAAAGCTCGTTTCGACACTGAAGCTTTCTTT. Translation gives CASSLDKARFDTEAFF.

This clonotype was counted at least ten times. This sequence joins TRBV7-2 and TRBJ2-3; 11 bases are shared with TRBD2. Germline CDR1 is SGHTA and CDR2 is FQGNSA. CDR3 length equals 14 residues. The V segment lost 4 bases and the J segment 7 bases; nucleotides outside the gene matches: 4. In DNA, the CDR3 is TGTGCCAGCAGCTCTAGCGGGGGGCGAAATACGCAGTATTTT. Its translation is CASSSSGGRNTQYF.

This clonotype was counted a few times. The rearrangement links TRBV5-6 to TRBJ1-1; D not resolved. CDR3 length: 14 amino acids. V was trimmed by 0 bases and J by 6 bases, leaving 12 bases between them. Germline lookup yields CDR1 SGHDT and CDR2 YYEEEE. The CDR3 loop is CASSLDTAGPEAFF. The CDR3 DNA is TGTGCCAGCAGCTTGGACACAGCGGGTCCTGAAGCTTTCTTT.

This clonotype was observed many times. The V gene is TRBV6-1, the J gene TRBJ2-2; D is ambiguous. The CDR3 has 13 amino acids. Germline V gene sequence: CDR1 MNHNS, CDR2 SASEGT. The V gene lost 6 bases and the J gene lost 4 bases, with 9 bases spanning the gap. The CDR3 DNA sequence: TGTGCCAGCAGCCCGGGCCCCACCGGGGAGCTGTTTTTT. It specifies CASSPGPTGELFF.

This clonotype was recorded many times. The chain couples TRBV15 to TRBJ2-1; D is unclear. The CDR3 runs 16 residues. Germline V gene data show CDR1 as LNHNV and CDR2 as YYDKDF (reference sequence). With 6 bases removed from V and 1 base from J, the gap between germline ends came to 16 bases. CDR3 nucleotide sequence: TGTGCCACCAGGAGACACGAGCTCCGTTCCTACAATGAGCAGTTCTTC. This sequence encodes CATRRHELRSYNEQFF.

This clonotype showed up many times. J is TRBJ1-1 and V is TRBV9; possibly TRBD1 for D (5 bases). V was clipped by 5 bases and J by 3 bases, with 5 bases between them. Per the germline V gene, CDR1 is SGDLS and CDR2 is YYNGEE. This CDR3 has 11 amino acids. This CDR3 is CASRGDTEAFF. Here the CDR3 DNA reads TGTGCCAGCAGGGGGGACACTGAAGCTTTCTTT.

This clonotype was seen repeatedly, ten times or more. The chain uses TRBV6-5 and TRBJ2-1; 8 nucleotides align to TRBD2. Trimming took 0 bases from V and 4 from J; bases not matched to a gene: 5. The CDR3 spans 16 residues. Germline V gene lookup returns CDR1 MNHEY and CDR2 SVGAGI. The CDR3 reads CASSYSTAGGYNEQFF. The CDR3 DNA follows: TGTGCCAGCAGTTACTCGACGGCGGGGGGTTACAATGAGCAGTTCTTC.

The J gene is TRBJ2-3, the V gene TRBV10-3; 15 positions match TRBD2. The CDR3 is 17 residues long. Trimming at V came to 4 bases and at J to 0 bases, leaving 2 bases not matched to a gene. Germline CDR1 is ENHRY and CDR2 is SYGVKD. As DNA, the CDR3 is TGTGCCATCAGTGGGACTAGCGGGGGGGTCAGCACAGATACGCAGTATTTT. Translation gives CAISGTSGGVSTDTQYF.

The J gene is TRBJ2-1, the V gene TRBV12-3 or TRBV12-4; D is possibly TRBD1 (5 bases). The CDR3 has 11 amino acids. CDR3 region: CATRRGWEQFF. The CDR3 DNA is TGTGCTACCCGAAGGGGCTGGGAGCAGTTCTTC.

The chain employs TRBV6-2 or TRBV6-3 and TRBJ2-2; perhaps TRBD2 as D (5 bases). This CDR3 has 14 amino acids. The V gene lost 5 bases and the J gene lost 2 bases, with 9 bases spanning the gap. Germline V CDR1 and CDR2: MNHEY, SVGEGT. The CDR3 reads CASSGLPNTGELFF. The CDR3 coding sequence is TGTGCCAGCAGTGGACTGCCCAACACCGGGGAGCTGTTTTTT.

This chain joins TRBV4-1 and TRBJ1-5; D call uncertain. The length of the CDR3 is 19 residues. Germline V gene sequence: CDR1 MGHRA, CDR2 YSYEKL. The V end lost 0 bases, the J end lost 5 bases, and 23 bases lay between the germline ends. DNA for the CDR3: TGCGCCAGCAGCCAAGAAGGAGGGAAAGGCAGATCAAACGATCAGCCCCAGCATTTT. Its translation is CASSQEGGKGRSNDQPQHF.